Included here is one T cell receptor beta chain sequence, with context. This specimen belongs to a study of sequential checkpoint blockade in melanoma. Study details: Both treatment sequences were followed by maintenance nivolumab.

Treatment denoted: randomized to nivolumab then ipilimumab (arm A) or the reverse (arm B). No patient had prior DNA-damaging chemotherapy. Sorted cells were live CD3+CD8+, lacking CD19 and CD56, from PBMCs. The table came from immunoSEQ multiplex PCR; TCRdb's copy has only in-frame clones and leaves some out. The data hold about 35,000 clones, with approximately 84% observed a single time. The CDR3 is 14 residues long. Germline loops: CDR1 LNHDA, CDR2 SQIVND (reference sequence). Trimming removed 2 bases from V and 3 bases from J; junction bases left unmatched: 0. Sequenced here: CD8+ T cells sorted from blood (inferred from file names), sampled from a patient given nivolumab and ipilimumab in sequence. V usage is TRBV19 and J usage is TRBJ2-5, with 10 bases fitting TRBD2. The source of this sequence is a human donor with melanoma. CDR3 in amino acids: CASSITSGEETQYF. The CDR3 DNA reads TGTGCCAGTAGTATAACTAGCGGGGAAGAGACCCAGTACTTC.